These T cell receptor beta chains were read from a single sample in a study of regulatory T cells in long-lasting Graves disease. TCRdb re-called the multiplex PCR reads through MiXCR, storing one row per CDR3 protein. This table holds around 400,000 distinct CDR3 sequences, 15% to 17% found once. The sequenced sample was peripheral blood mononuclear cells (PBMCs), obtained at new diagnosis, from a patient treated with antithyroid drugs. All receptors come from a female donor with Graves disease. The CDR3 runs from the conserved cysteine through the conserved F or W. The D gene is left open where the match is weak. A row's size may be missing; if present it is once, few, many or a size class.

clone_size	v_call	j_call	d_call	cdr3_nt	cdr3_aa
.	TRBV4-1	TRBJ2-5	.	TGCGCCAGCAGCCACGGTCGCCGGTCGGACGTGGAGACCCAGTACTTC	CASSHGRRSDVETQYF
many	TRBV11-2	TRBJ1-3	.	TGTGCCAGCAGCTTAGATCACCCTTACTCTGGAAACACCATATATTTT	CASSLDHPYSGNTIYF
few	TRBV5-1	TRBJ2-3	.	TGCGCCTGCTCCCTGGGGGATACGCAGTATTTT	CACSLGDTQYF
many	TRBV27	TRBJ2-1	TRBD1	TGTGCCAGCAGCTTAGGGACAGGAGGAATCAATGAGCAGTTCTTC	CASSLGTGGINEQFF
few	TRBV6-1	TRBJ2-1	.	TGTGCCAGCAGCTCGCTGGAGAGGGCCGGCAATCGAGAGCAGTTCTTC	CASSSLERAGNREQFF
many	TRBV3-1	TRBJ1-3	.	TGTGCCAGCAGCCAAGGGGCAGGAAACACCATATATTTT	CASSQGAGNTIYF
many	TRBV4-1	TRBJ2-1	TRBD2	TGCGCCAGCAGCCTCACTAGCGGGCATACGTTCTTC	CASSLTSGHTFF
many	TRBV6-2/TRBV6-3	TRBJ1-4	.	TGTGCCAGCAGTTATGGGCCCAATGAAAAACTGTTTTTT	CASSYGPNEKLFF
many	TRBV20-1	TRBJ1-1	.	TGCAGTGCTAGAGATCCGGTGCGGGGTAGTACTGAAGCTTTCTTT	CSARDPVRGSTEAFF
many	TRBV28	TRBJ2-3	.	TGTGCCAGCAGTCGGCCGGACAGAAGACCAGATACGCAGTATTTT	CASSRPDRRPDTQYF
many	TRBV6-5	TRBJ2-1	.	TGTGCCAGCAGTTACCCGTCCGTCAGGGTGTCTGGGGACAATGAGCAGTTCTTC	CASSYPSVRVSGDNEQFF
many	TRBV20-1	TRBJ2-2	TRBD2	TGCAGTGCTAGAGATCTGAGACTAGCGGGAGGCACCGGGGAGCTGTTTTTT	CSARDLRLAGGTGELFF
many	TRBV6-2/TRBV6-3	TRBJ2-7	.	TGTGCCAGCAGTGAAGATGGGTCCTACGAGCAGTACTTC	CASSEDGSYEQYF
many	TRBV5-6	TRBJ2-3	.	TGTGCCAGCAGCTTGGAATGGGGATACGATACGCAGTATTTT	CASSLEWGYDTQYF
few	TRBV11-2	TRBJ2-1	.	TGTGCCAGCAGCTCAAGGGATAGATGTTGCGCCAATGAGCAGTTCTTC	CASSSRDRCCANEQFF
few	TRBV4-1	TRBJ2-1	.	TGCGCCAGCAGCCATGCGGACCAGCCGAGGGTGAATGAGCAGTTCTTC	CASSHADQPRVNEQFF
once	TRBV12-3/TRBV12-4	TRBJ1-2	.	TGTGCCAGCAGTCGACGGACAGTTAACTATGGCTACACCTTC	CASSRRTVNYGYTF
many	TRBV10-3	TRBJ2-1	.	TGTGCCATCAGTGTTCGGCAGGGCCTTAACAATGAGCAGTTCTTC	CAISVRQGLNNEQFF
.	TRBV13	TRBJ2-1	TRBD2	TGTGCCAGCAGCTGGGGACCGGGACTAGCCCCCTACAATGAGCAGTTCTTC	CASSWGPGLAPYNEQFF
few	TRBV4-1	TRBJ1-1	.	TGCGCCAGCAGCCAAGAAAAGGGACGGCGGGGCACTGAAGCTTTCTTT	CASSQEKGRRGTEAFF
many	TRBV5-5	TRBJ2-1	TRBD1	TGTGCCAGCAGCGTCTGGGACAGGGAATCCTTCTTC	CASSVWDRESFF
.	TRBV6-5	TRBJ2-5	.	TGTGCCAGCAGTTCCCAAGAGGGAGGCGAGACCCAGTACTTC	CASSSQEGGETQYF
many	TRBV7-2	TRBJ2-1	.	TGTGCCAGCAGCCCAATGGCTAGCGCCAGAGTGAGCCCCAATGAGCAGTTCTTC	CASSPMASARVSPNEQFF
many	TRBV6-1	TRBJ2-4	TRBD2	TGTGCCAGCAGCCAACCGTCAGGTGCTAGCGGGAGAAACTTAAAAAACATTCAGTACTTC	CASSQPSGASGRNLKNIQYF
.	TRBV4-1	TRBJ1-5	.	TGCGCCAGCAGCCAAATCGCGGGGGTTAATAGCAATCAGCCCCAGCATTTT	CASSQIAGVNSNQPQHF
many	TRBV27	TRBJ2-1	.	TGTGCCAGCAGTTTAACGGGGGCGGGCAATGAGCAGTTCTTC	CASSLTGAGNEQFF
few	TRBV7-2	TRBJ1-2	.	TGTGCCAGCAGCTTAGGGGCAAAGGGACGGGTACTCTCGGGATACTATGGCTACACCTTC	CASSLGAKGRVLSGYYGYTF
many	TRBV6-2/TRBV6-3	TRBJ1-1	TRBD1	TGTGCCAGCAGTGAGCCGGGACAGGGGGCGAGCACTGAAGCTTTCTTT	CASSEPGQGASTEAFF
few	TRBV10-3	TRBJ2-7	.	TGTGCCATCAGTGAGTCTTTGGGAGAAGAGCAGTACTTC	CAISESLGEEQYF
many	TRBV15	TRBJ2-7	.	TGTGTCACTTCGATTAGACAGACCTACGAGCAGTACTTC	CVTSIRQTYEQYF
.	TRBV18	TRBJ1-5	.	TGTGCCAGCTCACCAGTGGATAGCAATCAGCCCCAGCATTTT	CASSPVDSNQPQHF
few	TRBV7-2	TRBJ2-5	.	TGTGCCAGCAGCTTAGGAGCGGGACAGCAAGAGACCCAGTACTTC	CASSLGAGQQETQYF
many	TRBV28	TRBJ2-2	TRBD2	TGTGCCAGCAGTCGGGGGGGGCTTACCGGGGAGCTGTTTTTT	CASSRGGLTGELFF
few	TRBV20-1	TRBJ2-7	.	TGCAGTGCTAGAGATTGGGATAGCGCAACTTCCTACGAGCAGTACTTC	CSARDWDSATSYEQYF
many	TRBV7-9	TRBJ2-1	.	TGTGCCAGCAGCTTAGTAAGGGGGAACTACAATGAGCAGTTCTTC	CASSLVRGNYNEQFF
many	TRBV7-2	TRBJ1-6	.	TGTGCCAGCAGCCTTTCCTCCTCCTATAATTCACCCCTCCACTTT	CASSLSSSYNSPLHF
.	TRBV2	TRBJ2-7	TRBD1	TGTGCCAGCGCCTGGGACAGGGGATACTACGAGCAGTACTTC	CASAWDRGYYEQYF
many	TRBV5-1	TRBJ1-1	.	TGCGCCAGCAGCGGACCGGGACGGAGAGTCGAAGCTTTCTTT	CASSGPGRRVEAFF
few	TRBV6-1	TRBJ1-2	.	TGTGCCAGCAGCCGAACCGGGACCATGGGCTACACCTTC	CASSRTGTMGYTF
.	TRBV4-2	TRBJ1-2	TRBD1	TGTGCCAGCAGCCAAGACTCCCTCGGGGACAGGGGTATCGCTGGCTACACCTTC	CASSQDSLGDRGIAGYTF
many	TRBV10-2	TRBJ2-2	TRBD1	TGCGCCAGCACCTCACAGGGGGCGCTGGTCACCGGGGAGCTGTTTTTT	CASTSQGALVTGELFF
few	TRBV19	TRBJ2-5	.	TGTGCCAGTAGTCCGGCGATGCGGTCGGGGACCCAGTACTTC	CASSPAMRSGTQYF